This T cell receptor beta chain was found in a study of blood T cell repertoires in COVID-19. Whole-study context: Donors in the United States, Italy and Spain gave samples during acute or convalescent COVID-19. PBMCs, B-cell-depleted T cells, or T cells provided the cDNA or gDNA that made up the material.

J gave up 11 bases and V 10 bases, and 14 bases lay outside the gene matches. From germline, CDR1 is MDHEN and CDR2 SYDVKM. The CDR3 has 13 residues. Per the study methods: Reference gene primer amplification gave nucleated cell count estimates. Here immunoSEQ multiplex PCR was the method, and the copy in TCRdb shows in-frame clones only, minus some. V and J calls plus clone size are reproduced from that table; the DNA served to infer D and trimming. The sample carries about 170,000 clones, under 85% recorded once. This clone was seen once. The rearrangement uses TRBV28 and TRBJ1-3, with 7 nucleotides matching TRBD1. This clonotype originated in a man in his sixties or seventies with acute or convalescent COVID-19. What was sequenced was peripheral blood. As DNA, the CDR3 is TGTGCCACAACGGACAGGCTTGAAGTTTCCATATATTTT. Translating it yields CATTDRLEVSIYF.